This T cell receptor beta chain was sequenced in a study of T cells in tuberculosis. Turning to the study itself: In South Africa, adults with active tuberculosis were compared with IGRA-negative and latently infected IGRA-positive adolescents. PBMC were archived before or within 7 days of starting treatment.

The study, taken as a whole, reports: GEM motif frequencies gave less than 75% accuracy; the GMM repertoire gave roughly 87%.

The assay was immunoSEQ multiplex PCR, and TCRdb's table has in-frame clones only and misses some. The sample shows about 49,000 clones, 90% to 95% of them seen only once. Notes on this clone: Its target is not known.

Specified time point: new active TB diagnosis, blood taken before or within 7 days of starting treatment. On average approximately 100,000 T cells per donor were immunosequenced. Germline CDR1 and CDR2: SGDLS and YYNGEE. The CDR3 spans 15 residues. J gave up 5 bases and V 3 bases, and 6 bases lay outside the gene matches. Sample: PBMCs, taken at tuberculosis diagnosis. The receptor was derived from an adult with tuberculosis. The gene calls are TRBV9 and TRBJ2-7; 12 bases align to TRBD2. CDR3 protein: CASSERLAGVNEQYF. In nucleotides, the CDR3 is TGTGCCAGCAGCGAGAGACTAGCGGGAGTAAACGAGCAGTACTTC.